This T cell receptor (beta chain) originates from a study of neoadjuvant anti-PD-1 for oral cavity cancer. Study information: Patients without progression received a fourth nivolumab dose around day 43, then surgical resection on days 50-56.

The data were produced by immunoSEQ multiplex PCR, yet TCRdb's version contains in-frame clones alone and is incomplete. Altogether over 12,000 clones are present, approximately 70% being singletons, with the ten largest covering under 3%. The CDR3 has 13 residues. CDR1 and CDR2 from the germline V gene are SNHLY and FYNNEI. Between the trimmed V and J ends, which lost 6 bases and 2 bases, there was a span of 11 bases. Stage II-IVA oral cavity squamous cell carcinoma was new and untreated by systemic or radiation therapy. The TCR comes from a person aged 35-79 years with oral cavity squamous cell carcinoma. The sequencing here drew on PBMCs, taken before nivolumab (anti-PD-1) treatment. This chain joins TRBV2 and TRBJ2-7; D remains unclear. In DNA form, the CDR3 reads TGTGCCAGCAGGGATTCTGACACCTACGAGCAGTACTTC. Translation gives CASRDSDTYEQYF.